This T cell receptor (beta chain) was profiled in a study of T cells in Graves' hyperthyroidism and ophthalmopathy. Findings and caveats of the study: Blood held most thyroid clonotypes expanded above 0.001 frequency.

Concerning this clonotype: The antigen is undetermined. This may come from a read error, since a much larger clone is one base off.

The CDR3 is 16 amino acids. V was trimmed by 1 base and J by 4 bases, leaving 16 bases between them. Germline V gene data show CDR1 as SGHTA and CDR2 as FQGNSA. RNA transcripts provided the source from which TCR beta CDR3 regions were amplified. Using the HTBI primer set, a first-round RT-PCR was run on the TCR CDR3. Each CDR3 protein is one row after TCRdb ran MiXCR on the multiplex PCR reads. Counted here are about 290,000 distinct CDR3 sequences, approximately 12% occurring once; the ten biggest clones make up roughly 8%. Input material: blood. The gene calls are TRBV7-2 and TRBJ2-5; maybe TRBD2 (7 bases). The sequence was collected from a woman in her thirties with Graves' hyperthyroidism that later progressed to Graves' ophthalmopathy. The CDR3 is CASSLGGGRGGETQYF. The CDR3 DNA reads TGTGCCAGCAGCTTAGGGGGCGGGAGAGGGGGAGAGACCCAGTACTTC. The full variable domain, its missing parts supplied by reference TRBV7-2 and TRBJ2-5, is GAGVSQSPSNKVTEKGKDVELRCDPISGHTALYWYRQSLGQGLEFLIYFQGNSAPDKSGLPSDRFSAERTGGSVSTLTIQRTQQEDSAVYLCASSLGGGRGGETQYFGPGTRLLVL.